A single sample gave rise to the 2 T cell receptor beta chains below, sequenced in a study of technical replicates of blood from several donors. TCRdb's table, derived via immunoSEQ multiplex PCR, lists solely in-frame clones and lacks some. The repertoire consists of about 82,000 clones, with about 91% occurring once and the leading ten covering around 0.42%. The sample taken for sequencing was T cells isolated from PBMCs. The receptors come from a human donor in good health.

This chain links TRBV6-7 with TRBJ2-1; D possibly corresponds to TRBD2 (6 bases). TRBV6-7 is an ORF, with its function uncertain. CDR3 length equals 11 residues. The V end was cut by 2 bases, the J end by 10 bases, with 6 bases between. Here the CDR3 reads CASSYREEQFF. The CDR3 bases are TGTGCCAGCAGTTACCGGGAGGAGCAGTTCTTC.

This rearrangement joins TRBV10-2 to TRBJ2-3; 7 nucleotides agree with TRBD2. Germline V gene sequence: CDR1 WSHSY, CDR2 SAAADI. This CDR3 spans 14 amino acids. V shed 2 bases, J shed 8 bases, and the junction held 7 bases outside the gene matches. The CDR3 loop is CASSEQSGGGTQYF. In DNA, the CDR3 is TGCGCCAGCAGTGAGCAGTCGGGAGGAGGTACGCAGTATTTT.